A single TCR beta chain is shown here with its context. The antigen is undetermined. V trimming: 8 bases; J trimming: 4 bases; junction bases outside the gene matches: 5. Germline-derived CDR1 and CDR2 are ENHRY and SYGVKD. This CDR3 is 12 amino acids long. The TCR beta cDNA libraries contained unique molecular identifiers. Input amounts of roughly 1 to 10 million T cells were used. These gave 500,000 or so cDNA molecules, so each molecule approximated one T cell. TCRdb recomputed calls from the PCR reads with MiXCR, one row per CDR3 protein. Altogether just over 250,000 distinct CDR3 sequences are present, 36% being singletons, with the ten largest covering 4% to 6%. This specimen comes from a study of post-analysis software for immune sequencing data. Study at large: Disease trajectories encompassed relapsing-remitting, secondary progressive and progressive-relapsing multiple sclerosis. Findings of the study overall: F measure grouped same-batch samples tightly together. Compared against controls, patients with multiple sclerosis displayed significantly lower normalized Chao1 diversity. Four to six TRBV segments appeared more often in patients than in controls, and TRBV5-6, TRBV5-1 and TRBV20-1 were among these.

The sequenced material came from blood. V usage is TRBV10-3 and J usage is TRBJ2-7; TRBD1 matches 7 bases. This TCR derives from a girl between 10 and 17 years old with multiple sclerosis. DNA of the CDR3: TGTGCCATCGGGACAGATATATACGAGCAGTACTTC. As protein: CAIGTDIYEQYF.